The text below deals with one TCR beta chain. Its antigen remains unknown. It was with 60 Vbeta and 13 Jbeta primers that the PCR ran. Data came from immunoSEQ multiplex PCR; TCRdb stores just in-frame clones and leaves some out. The repertoire includes about 200,000 clones, more than 75% of them detected once, and 13% to 15% sits in the top ten. The data stem from a study of cytomegalovirus exposure and HLA in healthy donors. Whole-study results and caveats: In an earlier analysis, about 90% or about 30%: the productive usage of most TCR beta V segments.

V was clipped by 4 bases and J by 6 bases; unmatched bases: 7. There are 15 residues in the CDR3. From germline, CDR1 is LGHNA and CDR2 YNFKEQ. Unrecorded immune exposures were likely, despite nominal health at sampling. The receptor comes from a woman younger than 45 in good health and CMV-seropositive. The sequencing sample was made of PBMCs. This rearrangement joins TRBV4-2 to TRBJ1-5; TRBD1 matches 9 bases. The CDR3 region has the DNA TGTGCCAGCAGCCTAGGACAGGGGTCGGGTCAGCCCCAGCATTTT. Amino acid sequence: CASSLGQGSGQPQHF.